Below are 13 T cell receptor beta chains sequenced from a single sample in a study of blood T cells in healthy people across ages. Alongside a J-beta primer mix, a sample-barcoded 5' primer served in a second PCR lasting about 7 to 12 cycles. One entry per CDR3 protein results from TCRdb running MiXCR on the 5' RACE reads. The repertoire consists of around 1.5 million distinct CDR3 sequences, with around 39% occurring once and the leading ten covering approximately 7.9%. The sample consisted of blood. These receptors originate from a woman younger than 30 in good health.

V and J are TRBV19 and TRBJ1-1; 7 bases align to TRBD1. Germline values: CDR1 LNHDA, CDR2 SQIVND (reference sequence). CDR3 length: 13 amino acids. The V segment lost 1 base and the J segment 6 bases; nucleotides outside the gene matches: 2. The CDR3 coding sequence is TGTGCCAGTAGTATAGGACAGGGCGCTGAAGCTTTCTTT. Its protein is CASSIGQGAEAFF.

The chain carries TRBV6-5 and TRBJ2-7; 7 positions agree with TRBD1. The CDR3 loop spans 16 amino acids. Germline V gene lookup returns CDR1 MNHEY and CDR2 SVGAGI. The trim removed 0 bases at V and 3 bases at J, leaving 8 bases unmatched. This chain's CDR3 is CASSYSASGTDYEQYF. In DNA, the CDR3 is TGTGCCAGCAGTTACTCGGCTTCCGGGACAGACTACGAGCAGTACTTC.

The gene calls are TRBV30 and TRBJ1-5; tentative D call: TRBD1 (5 bases). V lost 3 bases to trimming and J lost 4 bases, with 10 bases between them. Looked up from germline, CDR1 is GTSNPN and CDR2 is SVGIG (reference sequence). This CDR3 spans 13 amino acids. The CDR3 is CAWSGGGNQPQHF. CDR3 bases: TGTGCCTGGAGCGGCGGGGGGAATCAGCCCCAGCATTTT.

CDR3 in DNA: TGTGCCAGCAGTGAAGCTTCGGCAGGGGCCTACAATGAGCAGTTCTTC. Its translation: CASSEASAGAYNEQFF. The chain couples TRBV6-1 to TRBJ2-1; D may be TRBD1 (6 bases). The CDR3 runs to 16 residues. Germline CDR1 MNHNS, CDR2 SASEGT. The ends were cut back, 0 bases at V and 2 bases at J, with 11 bases in the middle.

The V and J genes are TRBV4-1 and TRBJ2-1, with D tentatively TRBD2 (6 bases). From germline, CDR1 is MGHRA and CDR2 YSYEKL. V lost 0 bases and J lost 12, with 15 bases in between. The CDR3 totals 14 residues. CDR3 region: CASSQDLTSWGQFF. The CDR3, as DNA: TGCGCCAGCAGCCAAGATTTGACTAGTTGGGGGCAGTTCTTC.

J is TRBJ2-2 and V is TRBV6-5; a weak D match, TRBD2 (5 bases). The CDR3 totals 17 residues. V was pared by 2 bases and J by 0 bases, with 13 bases between. Looked up from germline, CDR1 is MNHEY and CDR2 is SVGAGI. CDR3 sequence (DNA): TGTGCCAGCAGTTACGCTTGGACGGGGACGAACACCGGGGAGCTGTTTTTT. Encoded protein: CASSYAWTGTNTGELFF.

The sample holds many counts of this clonotype. This chain uses TRBV5-1 with TRBJ2-5, with 7 bases identical to TRBD2. Germline V CDR1 and CDR2: SGHRS, YFSETQ. This CDR3 is built from 15 residues. Unmatched junction bases numbered 4, after V lost 0 bases and J lost 2 bases. The CDR3: CASSLGSSGQETQYF. The CDR3 nucleotides are TGCGCCAGCAGCTTGGGGTCTAGCGGACAAGAGACCCAGTACTTC.

This clonotype was counted a few times. This chain uses TRBV12-3 or TRBV12-4 with TRBJ2-3; 9 bases line up with TRBD1. After removal of 5 bases from V and 4 bases from J, the junction contained 4 bases not matched to a gene. The CDR3 is 14 residues long. The CDR3 spells CASSNRGLADTQYF. As DNA, the CDR3 is TGTGCCAGCAGTAACAGGGGGCTCGCAGATACGCAGTATTTT.

For the CDR3, the DNA is TGTGCCACCAGCAGAGATAGGGTAGGAGTGAGCTCCTACAATGAGCAGTTCTTC. Protein: CATSRDRVGVSSYNEQFF. This rearrangement joins TRBV15 to TRBJ2-1; D unresolved. The ends were cut back, 0 bases at V and 0 bases at J, with 15 bases in the middle. Germline V gene data show CDR1 as LNHNV and CDR2 as YYDKDF (reference sequence). The CDR3 contains 18 residues.

This clonotype was picked up many times. The chain recombines TRBV27 with TRBJ2-7, with unresolved D. The germline V and J ends were trimmed by 6 bases and 6 bases, with 12 bases remaining between them. This CDR3 contains 12 residues. Germline lookup yields CDR1 MNHEY and CDR2 SMNVEV (reference sequence). The CDR3 bases are TGTGCCAGCAGCCTCCTTGGTGGCGAGCAGTACTTC. Protein: CASSLLGGEQYF.

This clonotype was seen at least ten times. The genes are TRBV5-1 and TRBJ2-3; possible D gene TRBD2, 6 bases. The V end lost 4 bases, the J end lost 0 bases, and 15 bases lay between the germline ends. CDR1 SGHRS and CDR2 YFSETQ come from the germline V gene. The CDR3 loop spans 16 amino acids. The DNA for the CDR3 is TGCGCCAGCAGCCCACGAGGTGGGACTAGCACAGATACGCAGTATTTT. It codes for CASSPRGGTSTDTQYF.

This clonotype has a handful of counts. The chain employs TRBV28 and TRBJ2-7, with D tentatively TRBD1 (5 bases). The germline V gene has CDR1 MDHEN and CDR2 SYDVKM. This CDR3 contains 13 residues. V was shortened by 4 bases and J by 4 bases, with 11 bases between the two germline ends. This CDR3 is CASSYLQGYEQYF. CDR3 DNA sequence: TGTGCCAGCAGTTATCTCCAGGGTTACGAGCAGTACTTC.

This clonotype was counted between two and nine times. The CDR3 loop reads CASSQLAGQTYEQYF. In DNA, the CDR3 is TGTGCCAGCAGCCAACTAGCGGGCCAAACCTACGAGCAGTACTTC. The rearrangement uses TRBV4-2 and TRBJ2-7, with 8 bases lining up with TRBD2. J was trimmed by 2 bases and V by 2 bases; bases with no gene match: 5. Looked up from germline, CDR1 is LGHNA and CDR2 is YNFKEQ. CDR3 length equals 15 residues.